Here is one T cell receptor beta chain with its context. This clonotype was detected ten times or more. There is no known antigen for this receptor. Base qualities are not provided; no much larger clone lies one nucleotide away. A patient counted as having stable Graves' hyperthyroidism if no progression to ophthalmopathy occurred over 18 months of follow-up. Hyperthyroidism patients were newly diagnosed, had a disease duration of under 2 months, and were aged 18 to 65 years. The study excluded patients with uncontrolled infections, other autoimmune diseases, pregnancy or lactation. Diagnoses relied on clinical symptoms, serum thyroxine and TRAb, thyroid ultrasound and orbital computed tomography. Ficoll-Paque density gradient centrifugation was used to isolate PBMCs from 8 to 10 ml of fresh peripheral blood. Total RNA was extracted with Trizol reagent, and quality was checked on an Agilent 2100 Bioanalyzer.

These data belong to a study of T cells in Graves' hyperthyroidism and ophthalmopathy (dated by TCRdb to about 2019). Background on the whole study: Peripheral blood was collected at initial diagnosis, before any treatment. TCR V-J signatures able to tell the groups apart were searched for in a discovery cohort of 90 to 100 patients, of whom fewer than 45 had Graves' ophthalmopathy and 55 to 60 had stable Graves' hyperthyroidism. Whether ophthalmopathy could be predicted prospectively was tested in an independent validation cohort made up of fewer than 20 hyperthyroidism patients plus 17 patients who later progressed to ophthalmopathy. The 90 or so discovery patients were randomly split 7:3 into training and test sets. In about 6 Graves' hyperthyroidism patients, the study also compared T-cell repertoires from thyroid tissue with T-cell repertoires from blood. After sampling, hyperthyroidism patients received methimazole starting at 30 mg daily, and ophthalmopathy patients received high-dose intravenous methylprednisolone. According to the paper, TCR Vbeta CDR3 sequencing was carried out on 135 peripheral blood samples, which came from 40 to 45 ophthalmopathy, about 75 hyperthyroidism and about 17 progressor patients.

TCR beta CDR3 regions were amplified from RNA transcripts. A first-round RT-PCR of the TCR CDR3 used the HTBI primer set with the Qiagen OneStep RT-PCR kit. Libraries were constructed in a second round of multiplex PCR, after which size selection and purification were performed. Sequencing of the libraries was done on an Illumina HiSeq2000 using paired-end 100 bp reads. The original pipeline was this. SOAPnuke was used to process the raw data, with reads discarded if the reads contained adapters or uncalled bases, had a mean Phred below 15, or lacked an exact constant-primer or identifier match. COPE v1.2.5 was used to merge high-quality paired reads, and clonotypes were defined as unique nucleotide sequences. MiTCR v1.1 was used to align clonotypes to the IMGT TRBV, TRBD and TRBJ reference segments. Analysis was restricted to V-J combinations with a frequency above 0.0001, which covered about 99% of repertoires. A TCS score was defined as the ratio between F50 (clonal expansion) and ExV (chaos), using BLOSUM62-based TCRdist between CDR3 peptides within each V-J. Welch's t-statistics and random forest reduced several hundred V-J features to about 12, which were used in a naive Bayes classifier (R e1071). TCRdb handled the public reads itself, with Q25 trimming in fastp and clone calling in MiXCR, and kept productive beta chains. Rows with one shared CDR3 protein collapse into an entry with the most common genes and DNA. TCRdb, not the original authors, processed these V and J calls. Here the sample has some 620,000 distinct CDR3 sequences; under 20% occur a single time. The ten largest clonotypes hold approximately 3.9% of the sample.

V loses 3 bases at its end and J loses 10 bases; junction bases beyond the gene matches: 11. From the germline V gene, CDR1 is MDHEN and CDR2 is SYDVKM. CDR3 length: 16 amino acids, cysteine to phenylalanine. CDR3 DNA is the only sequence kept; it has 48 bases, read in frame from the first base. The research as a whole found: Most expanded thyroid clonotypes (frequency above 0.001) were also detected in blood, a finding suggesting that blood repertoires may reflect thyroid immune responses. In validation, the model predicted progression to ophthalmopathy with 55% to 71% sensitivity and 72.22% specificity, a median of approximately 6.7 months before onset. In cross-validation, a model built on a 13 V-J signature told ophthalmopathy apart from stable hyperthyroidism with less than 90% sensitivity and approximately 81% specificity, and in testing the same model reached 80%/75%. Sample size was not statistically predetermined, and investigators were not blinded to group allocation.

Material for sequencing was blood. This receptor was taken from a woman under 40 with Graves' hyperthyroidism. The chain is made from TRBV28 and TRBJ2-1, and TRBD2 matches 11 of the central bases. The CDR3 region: CASSFSRLAGIREQFF. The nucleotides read TGTGCCAGCAGTTTTTCCCGACTAGCGGGAATTCGAGAGCAGTTCTTC.